This TCR beta chain was obtained from a study of T cells in Graves' hyperthyroidism and ophthalmopathy. General study findings and limits: Blood also contained most expanded thyroid clonotypes above 0.001. Ophthalmopathy and stable hyperthyroidism were separated by a 13 V-J model.

Criteria for exclusion of patients were uncontrolled infection, other autoimmune disease, pregnancy or lactation. RNA transcripts provided the source from which TCR beta CDR3 regions were amplified. HTBI primers were used for first-round RT-PCR of the TCR CDR3. Using its own MiXCR run on the multiplex PCR reads, TCRdb lists one record per CDR3 protein. The sample has approximately 250,000 distinct CDR3 sequences, around 26% seen once. This clonotype was observed many times. The antigen remains unidentified. Germline CDR1 and CDR2: SGHRS and YFSETQ. Trimming took 0 bases from V and 6 from J; bases not matched to a gene: 8. This CDR3 has 17 amino acids.

This sequence originates from a woman aged 40 to 50 with Graves' ophthalmopathy. The chain combines TRBV5-1 with TRBJ2-2; 10 bases are shared with TRBD2. The source material was blood. The CDR3 sequence is CASSLGRLAGAAGELFF. CDR3 DNA: TGCGCCAGCAGCTTGGGACGCCTAGCGGGAGCGGCCGGGGAGCTGTTTTTT.